What follows describes a single T cell receptor beta chain. The authors' processing: Cell counts per sample came from amplifying reference gene primers. The table came from immunoSEQ multiplex PCR; TCRdb's copy has only in-frame clones and leaves some out. V, J and clone size derive from that table, while D and trimming were established from the DNA sequence. The sample includes hundreds of thousands of clones, 86% seen only once; the top ten take roughly 3.8%. The data are from a study of blood T cell repertoires in COVID-19. Participants were aged about 18 to 95 years, lived in under 30 US areas, and enrolled virtually. Trimming took 5 bases from V and 8 from J; bases not matched to a gene: 14. The CDR3 covers 17 residues. In germline, CDR1 is SGHTA, CDR2 FQGTGA.

The sequencing input was PBMCs or T cells enriched from blood (not recorded which). The chain uses TRBV7-3 and TRBJ2-1; 11 bases line up with TRBD2. The sequence was obtained from a woman aged 40-49 years with acute COVID-19. The CDR3 here is CASSPTPPTSGNDEQFF. The DNA for the CDR3 is TGTGCCAGCAGCCCAACCCCCCCGACTAGCGGGAACGATGAGCAGTTCTTC.